The source of this T cell receptor beta chain is a study of vaccination and CD4 T cells after COVID-19 (dated by TCRdb to the early 2020s). Describing the broader study: Every convalescent patient had a positive nasal swab PCR test for SARS-CoV-2, with mild disease in several patients and severe disease in one. Culture stimuli were overlapping spike peptide pools from SARS-CoV-2 and from the common cold coronaviruses HCoV-NL63, HCoV-OC43 and HCoV-229E. In roughly eleven COVID-19 convalescent patients and several infection-naive healthy vaccine recipients, the spike-specific CD4+ TCR repertoire before mRNA vaccination was compared with the repertoire after mRNA vaccination. Post-COVID blood samples from convalescent patients were collected a median of roughly 100 days after diagnosis, with a range of about 30 to 170 days. Post-vaccine blood samples were taken a median of around 77 days after the second vaccine dose, with a range of 14 to 241 days. In the convalescent cohort there were six males and four females, among whom were two Hispanic individuals, seven Caucasians, two Asians and one multiracial person. Participants received two doses of either the Pfizer-BioNTech BNT162b2 vaccine (n=8) or the Moderna mRNA-1273 vaccine (n=2). As controls, cultures received a CEFX viral epitope pool (the positive control), an HIV-1 Nef peptide pool (the negative control), or no peptide at all. General study outcomes and caveats: The median count of SARS-CoV-2-reactive clonotypes went up from 20 to 25 after infection to a few dozen after vaccination, although the change was not significant. In convalescent patients, nearly all vaccine-specific clones (304 of 307) were found to be mono-reactive for SARS-CoV-2 spike rather than cross-reactive with common cold coronaviruses. In convalescent patients, a median around 86% of post-vaccine SARS-CoV-2-reactive clones were detected only after vaccination, suggesting vaccine-specific priming. The study included relatively few convalescent patients and did not analyze early timepoints after natural infection.

Library preparation used PCR. At the Johns Hopkins FTIC core, DNA from the cultured CD4+ T cells underwent TCR sequencing with the Oncomine TCR Beta short-read assay. The QIAamp micro DNA kit was used to extract genomic DNA from the cultured CD4+ T cells. Oncomine TCR Beta libraries made from cultured CD4+ T cells were pooled using unique dual indexes and sequenced on an Illumina iSeq 100. Concerning the study's data processing: Non-productive sequences were removed, and CDR3s not starting with C, not ending with F or W, or shorter than 7 amino acids were discarded. The MANAFEST web application identified antigen-specific clonotypes by comparing peptide-stimulated wells against reference wells and other culture wells. For a clone to be called positive, the clone needed an FDR below 0.05, an odds ratio above 5, and a productive frequency above 0.1% in at least two of three replicate wells. A clonotype was classed as cross-reactive if the clonotype showed significant expansion both in SARS-CoV-2 spike wells and in at least one common cold coronavirus spike condition. CDR3 homology was assessed with Levenshtein distances (stringdist) and unrooted phylogenetic trees (ape) in R version 3.6.1. TCRdb trimmed public reads at Q25 via fastp, called clones via MiXCR and kept in-frame beta chains. Each CDR3 protein appears once, grouped with its most common genes and DNA. For this entry, the V and J calls and clone size follow TCRdb and not the study's own pipeline. This sample gives 9,100 or so distinct CDR3 sequences in total; 45% to 60% of them show up just once. The ten largest clones capture under 50% of the sample.

The sample holds a few counts of this clonotype. Its recognized antigen is unknown. One base away there is no much larger clone; base qualities are not given. The meaning of the sample's treatment or condition label: roughly 10-day PBMC culture with coronavirus spike peptide pools or control peptides (ViraFEST assay). The ViraFEST assay, used in the study, expanded antigen-specific T cells with peptide pools and then identified the expanded clonotypes through TCR sequencing. Positive SARS-CoV-2 PCR tests in the convalescent patients dated from March to December 2020, before Alpha, Beta and Delta variants emerged in the United States. Each well held 2.2 million or so PBMCs cultured with approximately 9.2 ug/ml peptide pools in IMDM containing 5% human AB serum and roughly 9.3 IU/ml IL-2. Half of the culture medium was replaced with fresh IL-2-containing medium on days 3 and 7. Once the cells had been in culture for over 9 days, the EasySep CD4+ T cell isolation kit was used to isolate CD4+ T cells by negative selection. Ficoll-Paque Plus gradient centrifugation was used to isolate PBMCs from whole blood, and the isolated PBMCs were then either used fresh or cryopreserved at -140C. Triplicate wells were generally used for each culture condition.

This TCR was recovered from a human donor who had recovered from COVID-19. Sequencing was carried out using CD4+ T cells from blood, cultured in vitro.

The nucleotide sequence reads TGCAGTGCTAGAAGGACAGGGGGCACTGAAGCTTTCTTT. This yields the protein CSARRTGGTEAFF. The chain is assembled from TRBV20-1 and TRBJ1-1; TRBD1 aligns with 10 central bases. Germline trimming: 2 bases from V, 4 bases from J; junction bases outside gene matches: 1. From the germline V gene (reference sequence), CDR1 is DFQATT and CDR2 is SNEGSKA. The cysteine opens and the phenylalanine closes a CDR3 of 13 amino acids. The sequence is cut down to CDR3 DNA, 39 bases in frame from base 1.